These 16 T cell receptor beta chains came from one sample sequenced in a study of human T cells and chemical hapten exposure. TCRdb re-analysed the RACE reads in MiXCR, keeping a single row per CDR3 protein. This table has 85,000 or so distinct CDR3 sequences, approximately 11% appearing once. Noted time point: patch test 1, 2 weeks after DPC sensitization. Sample treatment: therapeutic diphenylcyclopropenone sensitization with weekly scalp DPC. Material: whole blood, obtained in connection with sensitization to the hapten diphenylcyclopropenone (DPC). These receptors were taken from a woman between 45 and 60 years old with alopecia areata. Some clones in this sample may be carry-over from other donors' samples.

The sample holds many counts of this clonotype. This rearrangement joins TRBV7-9 to TRBJ2-6; D may be TRBD1 (5 bases). Per germline, CDR1 SEHNR and CDR2 FQNEAQ (reference sequence). This CDR3 is 15 amino acids long. V lost 2 bases and J lost 2, with 7 bases in between. This chain's CDR3 is CASSLRGTGANVLTF. The DNA for the CDR3 is TGTGCCAGCAGCTTAAGGGGAACTGGGGCCAACGTCCTGACTTTC.

V usage is TRBV13 and J usage is TRBJ2-6; D is unresolved. There are 16 residues in the CDR3. Germline CDR1 reads PRHDT; CDR2 reads FYEKMQ (reference sequence). The V end lost 2 bases, the J end lost 0 bases, and 8 bases lay between the germline ends. The CDR3 DNA reads as TGTGCCAGCAGCTTAAGTCGGATCTCTGGGGCCAACGTCCTGACTTTC. Protein sequence: CASSLSRISGANVLTF.

This clonotype was seen only once. The chain couples TRBV24-1 to TRBJ1-2; D is unclear. V dropped 5 bases and J dropped 3 bases, with 6 bases sitting between them. CDR3 size: 12 residues. Germline V CDR1 and CDR2: KGHDR, SFDVKD. The CDR3, as DNA: TGTGCCACCAGTGGCAAGGACTATGGCTACACCTTC. Translated, it gives CATSGKDYGYTF.

This clonotype was recorded at least ten times. This chain uses TRBV5-1 with TRBJ2-7, with D unclear. CDR1 SGHRS and CDR2 YFSETQ come from the germline V gene. The CDR3 runs 15 residues. The ends were cut back, 3 bases at V and 1 base at J, with 14 bases in the middle. The CDR3 nucleotides read TGCGCCAGCAGCTCCCTGCAGGCGGAATCCTACGAGCAGTACTTC. Protein product: CASSSLQAESYEQYF. The full variable domain, in which reference TRBV5-1 and TRBJ2-7 provide the parts outside the CDR3, is KAGVTQTPRYLIKTRGQQVTLSCSPISGHRSVSWYQQTPGQGLQFLFEYFSETQRNKGNFPGRFSGRQFSNSRSEMNVSTLELGDSALYLCASSSLQAESYEQYFGPGTRLTVT.

The chain recombines TRBV20-1 with TRBJ2-2; maybe TRBD2 (6 bases). V lost 3 bases and J 5 bases, leaving 16 bases between the germline ends. This CDR3 comprises 15 residues. CDR1 DFQATT and CDR2 SNEGSKA come from the germline V gene (reference sequence). The CDR3 loop reads CSARQLGGVTGELFF. The CDR3 bases are TGCAGTGCTAGGCAGCTAGGAGGGGTAACCGGGGAGCTGTTTTTT.

In this sample, this clonotype turned up many times. The chain links TRBV6-1 to TRBJ1-2; weak D call: TRBD1 (6 bases). The CDR3 has 12 residues. Germline loops: CDR1 MNHNS, CDR2 SASEGT. Trimming left V 5 bases short and J 8 bases short, with 12 bases between. The CDR3 sequence is CASSFSGTGYTF. The CDR3 nucleotides read TGTGCCAGCAGTTTCTCCGGGACAGGCTACACCTTC.

The chain is built from TRBV6-5 and TRBJ1-2; a possible D gene is TRBD1 (6 bases). From germline, CDR1 is MNHEY and CDR2 SVGAGI. The CDR3 runs to 15 residues. V was cut by 6 bases and J by 7 bases, with 21 bases left in between. CDR3 bases: TGTGCCAGCAGCGGAATCACGGCAGGGGAGGCTGGCTACACCTTC. Translating it yields CASSGITAGEAGYTF.

This clonotype showed up just a few times. The chain links TRBV30 to TRBJ2-1, with TRBD2 matching over 7 bases. Trimming at V came to 0 bases and at J to 7 bases, leaving 6 bases not matched to a gene. The germline V gene encodes CDR1 GTSNPN and CDR2 SVGIG (reference sequence). This CDR3 spans 14 amino acids. Here the CDR3 reads CAWSVVGGRNEQFF. The CDR3 coding sequence is TGTGCCTGGAGTGTGGTGGGAGGGAGGAATGAGCAGTTCTTC.

This clonotype was detected a few times. V is TRBV5-1 and J is TRBJ2-5; weak D call: TRBD1 (6 bases). Trimming took 0 bases from V and 6 from J, leaving 12 bases between them. This CDR3 has 14 residues. Germline V gene lookup returns CDR1 SGHRS and CDR2 YFSETQ. CDR3 region: CASSLGAGEQTQYF. CDR3 bases: TGCGCCAGCAGCTTGGGGGCAGGGGAGCAGACCCAGTACTTC. Full variable domain (outside the CDR3, taken from reference TRBV5-1 and TRBJ2-5): KAGVTQTPRYLIKTRGQQVTLSCSPISGHRSVSWYQQTPGQGLQFLFEYFSETQRNKGNFPGRFSGRQFSNSRSEMNVSTLELGDSALYLCASSLGAGEQTQYFGPGTRLLVL.

This clonotype was observed a few times. The chain couples TRBV28 to TRBJ2-3, with TRBD1 identical over 8 bases. This CDR3 contains 15 residues. With V trimmed by 7 bases and J by 7 bases, 13 bases remained unmatched. The germline V gene encodes CDR1 MDHEN and CDR2 SYDVKM. CDR3 coding DNA: TGTGCCAGCAACTTCCGGGACAGGCACGTAAATACGCAGTATTTT. It translates to CASNFRDRHVNTQYF.

This clonotype occurred many times. CDR3 in amino acids: CSVEKQGSEQYF. The CDR3 nucleotides read TGCAGCGTCGAAAAACAGGGAAGCGAGCAGTACTTC. This chain joins TRBV29-1 and TRBJ2-7, with D possibly being TRBD1 (6 bases). Trimming removed 6 bases at V and 6 bases at J, with 15 bases between. This CDR3 is built from 12 residues. Germline V gene lookup returns CDR1 SQVTM and CDR2 ANQGSEA.

This clonotype showed up just once. One base away lies a much larger clone, so this may be a sequencing read error. The conserved final phenylalanine or tryptophan is absent from the CDR3, which likely points to a read error. The V and J genes are TRBV27 and TRBJ2-5; TRBD2 matches 7 bases. This CDR3 has 14 amino acids. V gave up 6 bases and J gave up 5 bases; unmatched junction bases: 9. Germline assignment: CDR1 MNHEY and CDR2 SMNVEV (reference sequence). The CDR3: CASRLGGSHETQYS. In DNA form, the CDR3 reads TGTGCCAGCAGGCTCGGGGGGAGTCATGAGACCCAGTACTCC.

This clonotype was detected many times. The CDR3 DNA reads as TGTGCCAGCAGCTTGGCAGGGCCCTATGGCTACACCTTC. Amino acids: CASSLAGPYGYTF. V usage is TRBV7-2 and J usage is TRBJ1-2, with D tentatively TRBD1 (5 bases). V was pared by 3 bases and J by 4 bases, with 9 bases between. CDR1 is SGHTA and CDR2 is FQGNSA in the germline V gene. The CDR3 loop spans 13 amino acids.

This clonotype was found many times. The J gene is TRBJ2-3, the V gene TRBV9; 9 positions agree with TRBD2. J was trimmed by 4 bases and V by 5 bases; bases with no gene match: 17. The CDR3 extends over 18 amino acids. In germline, CDR1 is SGDLS, CDR2 YYNGEE. CDR3 sequence: CASSPVAGVSGEADTQYF. CDR3 sequence (DNA): TGTGCCAGCAGTCCAGTAGCGGGGGTCTCGGGGGAAGCAGATACGCAGTATTTT.

This clonotype was detected many times. The chain has TRBV28 and TRBJ1-6; D gene unclear. The CDR3 spans 14 residues. Germline V CDR1 and CDR2: MDHEN, SYDVKM. V dropped 6 bases and J dropped 3 bases, with 9 bases sitting between them. In DNA form, the CDR3 reads TGTGCCAGCAGCCCCTTATTCTATAATTCACCCCTCCACTTT. Amino acid sequence: CASSPLFYNSPLHF.

This clonotype has at least ten counts. The CDR3 bases are TGTGCCAGCAGGATACAGGGGACGCAGACCCAGTACTTC. The encoded protein is CASRIQGTQTQYF. The rearrangement uses TRBV27 and TRBJ2-5; TRBD1 aligns across 7 bases. Germline CDR1 is MNHEY and CDR2 is SMNVEV (reference sequence). J lost 6 bases, V lost 6 bases, and 7 bases had no gene match. CDR3 length equals 13 residues.